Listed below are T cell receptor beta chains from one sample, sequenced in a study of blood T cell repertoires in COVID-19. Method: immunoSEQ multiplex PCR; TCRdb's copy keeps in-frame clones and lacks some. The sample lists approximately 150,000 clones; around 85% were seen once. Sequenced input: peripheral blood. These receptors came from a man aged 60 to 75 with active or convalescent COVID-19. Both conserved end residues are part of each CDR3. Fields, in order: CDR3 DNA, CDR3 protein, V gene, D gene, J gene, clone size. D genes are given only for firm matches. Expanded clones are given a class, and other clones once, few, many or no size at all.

cdr3_nt: TGTGCCAGCAGTTTGACAGGGGCAAAGGGTCAGCCCCAGCATTTT
cdr3_aa: CASSLTGAKGQPQHF
v_call: TRBV27
d_call: TRBD1
j_call: TRBJ1-5
clone_size: few

cdr3_nt: TGTGCCAGCAGCTTAGGTAGCGGGGTGGGGCAAAACATTCAGTACTTC
cdr3_aa: CASSLGSGVGQNIQYF
v_call: TRBV11-1
d_call: TRBD2
j_call: TRBJ2-4
clone_size: NA

cdr3_nt: TGTGCCAGCAGTGTGGCGGTGACGATCTCCTACAATGAGCAGTTCTTC
cdr3_aa: CASSVAVTISYNEQFF
v_call: TRBV6-1
d_call: NA
j_call: TRBJ2-1
clone_size: once

cdr3_nt: TGTGCCAGCAGTCCCGGACAGGGTGGCAATCAGCCCCAGCATTTT
cdr3_aa: CASSPGQGGNQPQHF
v_call: TRBV6-5
d_call: TRBD1
j_call: TRBJ1-5
clone_size: once

cdr3_nt: TGTGCCATCAGTGAGCTGACTAGCGGGTTTCGACCAGATACGCAGTATTTT
cdr3_aa: CAISELTSGFRPDTQYF
v_call: TRBV10-3
d_call: TRBD2
j_call: TRBJ2-3
clone_size: NA

cdr3_nt: TGTGCCAGCAGCTTAGGCGGGGGGAATGAAAAACTGTTTTTT
cdr3_aa: CASSLGGGNEKLFF
v_call: TRBV7-9
d_call: NA
j_call: TRBJ1-4
clone_size: NA

cdr3_nt: TGTGCCAGCAGTCCGGCAGGGGCAGATACGCAGTATTTT
cdr3_aa: CASSPAGADTQYF
v_call: TRBV12-3/TRBV12-4
d_call: NA
j_call: TRBJ2-3
clone_size: few

cdr3_nt: TGTGCCAGCAACCCGACTGTTACCGGGGAGCTGTTTTTT
cdr3_aa: CASNPTVTGELFF
v_call: TRBV12-3/TRBV12-4
d_call: NA
j_call: TRBJ2-2
clone_size: NA

cdr3_nt: TGTGCCATCAGTGTTGGGCGGGGCACAACCTACAATGAGCAGTTCTTC
cdr3_aa: CAISVGRGTTYNEQFF
v_call: TRBV10-3
d_call: NA
j_call: TRBJ2-1
clone_size: NA

cdr3_nt: TGTGCCACCTTAGGAGGGGCGGATGGCTACACCTTC
cdr3_aa: CATLGGADGYTF
v_call: TRBV27
d_call: NA
j_call: TRBJ1-2
clone_size: NA

cdr3_nt: TGTGCCAGCACCAGTTCCTCCGGGAGGAACTATGGCTACACCTTC
cdr3_aa: CASTSSSGRNYGYTF
v_call: TRBV7-9
d_call: NA
j_call: TRBJ1-2
clone_size: NA

cdr3_nt: TGTGCCAGCAGCGTGACAGGGGTCTATGGCTACACCTTC
cdr3_aa: CASSVTGVYGYTF
v_call: TRBV25-1
d_call: TRBD1
j_call: TRBJ1-2
clone_size: NA

cdr3_nt: TGTGCCAGCAGCTTGGAGTGGGACAGGGGCTACGAGCAGTACTTC
cdr3_aa: CASSLEWDRGYEQYF
v_call: TRBV5-4
d_call: TRBD1
j_call: TRBJ2-7
clone_size: NA

cdr3_nt: TGTGCCACCAGCAGGTCCCGACCGACTAGCTTAGGAGATACGCAGTATTTT
cdr3_aa: CATSRSRPTSLGDTQYF
v_call: TRBV15
d_call: TRBD2
j_call: TRBJ2-3
clone_size: NA

cdr3_nt: TGTGCCAGCAGTAAGACAGGGGGTGGGGGCCGTTACACTGAAGCTTTCTTT
cdr3_aa: CASSKTGGGGRYTEAFF
v_call: TRBV28
d_call: TRBD1
j_call: TRBJ1-1
clone_size: few

cdr3_nt: TGTGCCAGCAGTCTACAGGGTACGGTCCAAGAGACCCAGTACTTC
cdr3_aa: CASSLQGTVQETQYF
v_call: TRBV6-5
d_call: NA
j_call: TRBJ2-5
clone_size: NA

cdr3_nt: TGTGCCAGCAGCTTAAACAACAAGAACACTGAAGCTTTCTTT
cdr3_aa: CASSLNNKNTEAFF
v_call: TRBV7-2
d_call: NA
j_call: TRBJ1-1
clone_size: NA

cdr3_nt: TGTGCCAGCTCGGGACTAGGGTACAATGAGCAGTTCTTC
cdr3_aa: CASSGLGYNEQFF
v_call: TRBV5-6
d_call: TRBD2
j_call: TRBJ2-1
clone_size: NA

cdr3_nt: TGTGCCAGCAGTGAAGGCGGCTCAGCGGTTGGCGAGCAGTACTTC
cdr3_aa: CASSEGGSAVGEQYF
v_call: TRBV6-1
d_call: NA
j_call: TRBJ2-7
clone_size: NA

cdr3_nt: TGTGCCAGCAGCCAGGACAGGGGAGTCTATGGCTACACCTTC
cdr3_aa: CASSQDRGVYGYTF
v_call: TRBV5-8
d_call: TRBD1
j_call: TRBJ1-2
clone_size: NA

cdr3_nt: TGTGCCAGCAGCTCCGGGGTGGTAGCGGGAGGGCGCGAGCAGTACTTC
cdr3_aa: CASSSGVVAGGREQYF
v_call: TRBV7-2
d_call: TRBD2
j_call: TRBJ2-7
clone_size: once

cdr3_nt: TGTGCCAGCAGCCGAACAGGGGACTATGGCTACACCTTC
cdr3_aa: CASSRTGDYGYTF
v_call: TRBV6-5
d_call: TRBD1
j_call: TRBJ1-2
clone_size: NA

cdr3_nt: TGTGCCAGCAGCTTGAAAGCTAGCACTGAAGCTTTCTTT
cdr3_aa: CASSLKASTEAFF
v_call: TRBV7-9
d_call: NA
j_call: TRBJ1-1
clone_size: NA

cdr3_nt: TGCAGCGTTTGTGAAGCCCCCCCATACAATGAGCAGTTCTTC
cdr3_aa: CSVCEAPPYNEQFF
v_call: TRBV29-1
d_call: NA
j_call: TRBJ2-1
clone_size: NA

cdr3_nt: TGTGCCAGCAGTTCACGGCGAGGGGGGACTAGCTCGACCGGGGAGCTGTTTTTT
cdr3_aa: CASSSRRGGTSSTGELFF
v_call: TRBV5-5
d_call: TRBD2
j_call: TRBJ2-2
clone_size: NA

cdr3_nt: TGTGCCAGCAGTTACTTGCGGGAGGCCGGGGAGCTGTTTTTT
cdr3_aa: CASSYLREAGELFF
v_call: TRBV6-5
d_call: TRBD2
j_call: TRBJ2-2
clone_size: NA

cdr3_nt: TGTGCCAGCAGATCCCTGGCTGCTAGCGGGAGAACCGGGGAGCTGTTTTTT
cdr3_aa: CASRSLAASGRTGELFF
v_call: TRBV27
d_call: TRBD2
j_call: TRBJ2-2
clone_size: NA

cdr3_nt: TGCAGCGTTGAAGTTCCCCTAGCGGGGAGCACAGATACGCAGTATTTT
cdr3_aa: CSVEVPLAGSTDTQYF
v_call: TRBV29-1
d_call: TRBD2
j_call: TRBJ2-3
clone_size: NA

cdr3_nt: TGTGCCAGCAGTCCTTCGCGGGTCAACAATGAGCAGTTCTTC
cdr3_aa: CASSPSRVNNEQFF
v_call: TRBV6-4
d_call: NA
j_call: TRBJ2-1
clone_size: NA

cdr3_nt: TGTGCCAGCTCCAACCCCGCGGGAGGGAAGGTGGCCCAGTACTTC
cdr3_aa: CASSNPAGGKVAQYF
v_call: TRBV11-2
d_call: TRBD2
j_call: TRBJ2-5
clone_size: few

cdr3_nt: TGCGCCAGCAGAAAGGACGGGGACTATGGCTACACCTTC
cdr3_aa: CASRKDGDYGYTF
v_call: TRBV5-1
d_call: NA
j_call: TRBJ1-2
clone_size: NA

cdr3_nt: TGTGCCAGCAGTCCCCTGCGGACAGGGGGCAATGAGCAGTTCTTC
cdr3_aa: CASSPLRTGGNEQFF
v_call: TRBV6-2/TRBV6-3
d_call: TRBD1
j_call: TRBJ2-1
clone_size: NA

cdr3_nt: TGTGCCAGCAGCATGACTAGCGGGCCCCCCTACGAGCAGTACTTC
cdr3_aa: CASSMTSGPPYEQYF
v_call: TRBV7-9
d_call: TRBD2
j_call: TRBJ2-7
clone_size: NA

cdr3_nt: TGCGCCAGCAGCTTGGAAGGGGTGACTTACTTCTCTGGAAACACCATATATTTT
cdr3_aa: CASSLEGVTYFSGNTIYF
v_call: TRBV5-1
d_call: NA
j_call: TRBJ1-3
clone_size: NA

cdr3_nt: TGTGCCAGCAGTGATCCACAGGGTTCAAATGAGCAGTTCTTC
cdr3_aa: CASSDPQGSNEQFF
v_call: TRBV6-4
d_call: NA
j_call: TRBJ2-1
clone_size: NA

cdr3_nt: TGTGCCAGCAGCTCCCGAAATGGGCCCCGAGAATGGAACACTGAAGCTTTCTTT
cdr3_aa: CASSSRNGPREWNTEAFF
v_call: TRBV7-9
d_call: NA
j_call: TRBJ1-1
clone_size: NA

cdr3_nt: TGTGCCAGCAAGCCGGGACAGGAGACCTACGAGCAGTACTTC
cdr3_aa: CASKPGQETYEQYF
v_call: TRBV6-5
d_call: TRBD1
j_call: TRBJ2-7
clone_size: NA

cdr3_nt: TGTGCCAGCAGTTCTCGAGCGGGGGGCGTGACAGATACGCAGTATTTT
cdr3_aa: CASSSRAGGVTDTQYF
v_call: TRBV6-2/TRBV6-3
d_call: TRBD2
j_call: TRBJ2-3
clone_size: NA

cdr3_nt: TGTGCCACCAGCGAGGGTTTCACTGAAGCTTTCTTT
cdr3_aa: CATSEGFTEAFF
v_call: TRBV15
d_call: NA
j_call: TRBJ1-1
clone_size: NA

cdr3_nt: TGTGCCAGCAGGGCCGGGACTAGCGGCTTAGAGACCCAGTACTTC
cdr3_aa: CASRAGTSGLETQYF
v_call: TRBV27
d_call: TRBD2
j_call: TRBJ2-5
clone_size: NA

cdr3_nt: TGTGCCAGTAGTTCCGGGACAGGGGGCTCCTACGAGCAGTACTTC
cdr3_aa: CASSSGTGGSYEQYF
v_call: TRBV19
d_call: TRBD1
j_call: TRBJ2-7
clone_size: NA

cdr3_nt: TGTGCCAGCAGATGGGGGACAGGGGGCGCGAACACTGAAGCTTTCTTT
cdr3_aa: CASRWGTGGANTEAFF
v_call: TRBV7-9
d_call: TRBD1
j_call: TRBJ1-1
clone_size: once

cdr3_nt: TGTGCCAGCAGCCCCGGGACAGGGGGCGCGATCAACTATGGCTACACCTTC
cdr3_aa: CASSPGTGGAINYGYTF
v_call: TRBV7-3
d_call: TRBD1
j_call: TRBJ1-2
clone_size: NA

cdr3_nt: TGCGCCAGCAGCTGGGGGCCGGGGCATAGCACAGATACGCAGTATTTT
cdr3_aa: CASSWGPGHSTDTQYF
v_call: TRBV5-1
d_call: NA
j_call: TRBJ2-3
clone_size: NA

cdr3_nt: TGTGCCAGCAGCTTGATGAGCCGCAATCAGCCCCAGCATTTT
cdr3_aa: CASSLMSRNQPQHF
v_call: TRBV7-2
d_call: NA
j_call: TRBJ1-5
clone_size: NA

cdr3_nt: TGTGCCAGTAGTATTGGGACAGGGCCCTACGAGCAGTACTTC
cdr3_aa: CASSIGTGPYEQYF
v_call: TRBV19
d_call: TRBD1
j_call: TRBJ2-7
clone_size: once

cdr3_nt: TGTGCCAGCAGTGAAAGGAGCTCCCCAAGCTCCTATAATTCACCCCTCCACTTT
cdr3_aa: CASSERSSPSSYNSPLHF
v_call: TRBV2
d_call: NA
j_call: TRBJ1-6
clone_size: NA

cdr3_nt: TGTGCCAGCGGGCGGAGAGCGGGAATCTCCTACAATGAGCAGTTCTTC
cdr3_aa: CASGRRAGISYNEQFF
v_call: TRBV28
d_call: TRBD2
j_call: TRBJ2-1
clone_size: once

cdr3_nt: TGTGCCAGCAGTGACGGACTAGCGGGGCGAGAGACCCAGTACTTC
cdr3_aa: CASSDGLAGRETQYF
v_call: TRBV2
d_call: TRBD2
j_call: TRBJ2-5
clone_size: NA

cdr3_nt: TGCAGCGTTGTCCTAGGGAACACCGGGGAGCTGTTTTTT
cdr3_aa: CSVVLGNTGELFF
v_call: TRBV29-1
d_call: NA
j_call: TRBJ2-2
clone_size: NA

cdr3_nt: TGTGCCAGCAGCGGGTCCGTGCGGAATCAGCCCCAGCATTTT
cdr3_aa: CASSGSVRNQPQHF
v_call: TRBV27
d_call: NA
j_call: TRBJ1-5
clone_size: NA

cdr3_nt: TGCGCCAGCAGCTCCGGGACTAGCGGGCGAGGCTCCTACAATGAGCAGTTCTTC
cdr3_aa: CASSSGTSGRGSYNEQFF
v_call: TRBV5-1
d_call: TRBD2
j_call: TRBJ2-1
clone_size: once

cdr3_nt: TGTGCCACCAGTGATTTTAGGGGTTACGAGCAGTACTTC
cdr3_aa: CATSDFRGYEQYF
v_call: TRBV24-1
d_call: NA
j_call: TRBJ2-7
clone_size: NA

cdr3_nt: TGTGCCAGCAGCTTAGTTGCCAGTTCCGAGCAGTACTTC
cdr3_aa: CASSLVASSEQYF
v_call: TRBV7-9
d_call: NA
j_call: TRBJ2-7
clone_size: NA

cdr3_nt: TGTGCCATCAGTGAAAACAGGGGGCGGACTGAAGCTTTCTTT
cdr3_aa: CAISENRGRTEAFF
v_call: TRBV10-3
d_call: TRBD1
j_call: TRBJ1-1
clone_size: NA